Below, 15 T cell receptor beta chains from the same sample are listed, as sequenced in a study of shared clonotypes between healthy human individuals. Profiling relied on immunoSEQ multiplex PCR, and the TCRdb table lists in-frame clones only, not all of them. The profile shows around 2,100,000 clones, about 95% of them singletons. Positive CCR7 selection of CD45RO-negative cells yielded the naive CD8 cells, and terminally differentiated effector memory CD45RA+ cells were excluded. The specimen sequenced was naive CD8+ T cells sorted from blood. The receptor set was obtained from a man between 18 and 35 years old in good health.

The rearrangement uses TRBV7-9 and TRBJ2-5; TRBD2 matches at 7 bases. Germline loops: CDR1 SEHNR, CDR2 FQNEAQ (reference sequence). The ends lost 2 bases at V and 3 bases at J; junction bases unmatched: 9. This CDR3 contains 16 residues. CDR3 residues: CASSLIPVLAEETQYF. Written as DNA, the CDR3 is TGTGCCAGCAGCTTAATACCCGTTCTAGCGGAAGAGACCCAGTACTTC. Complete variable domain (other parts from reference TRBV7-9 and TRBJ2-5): DTGVSQNPRHKITKRGQNVTFRCDPISEHNRLYWYRQTLGQGPEFLTYFQNEAQLEKSRLLSDRFSAERPKGSFSTLEIQRTEQGDSAMYLCASSLIPVLAEETQYFGPGTRLLVL.

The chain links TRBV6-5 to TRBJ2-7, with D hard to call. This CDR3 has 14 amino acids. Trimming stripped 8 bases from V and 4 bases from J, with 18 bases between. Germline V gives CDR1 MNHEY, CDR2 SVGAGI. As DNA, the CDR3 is TGTGCCAGCTCCGCCCACAGCCAAGGTTACGAGCAGTACTTC. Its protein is CASSAHSQGYEQYF.

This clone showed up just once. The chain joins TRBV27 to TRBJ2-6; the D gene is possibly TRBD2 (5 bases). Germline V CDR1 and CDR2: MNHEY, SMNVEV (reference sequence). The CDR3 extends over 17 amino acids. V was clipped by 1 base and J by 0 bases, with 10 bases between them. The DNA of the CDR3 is TGTGCCAGCAGTTTATTAGGAGGAAGCTCTGGGGCCAACGTCCTGACTTTC. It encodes CASSLLGGSSGANVLTF.

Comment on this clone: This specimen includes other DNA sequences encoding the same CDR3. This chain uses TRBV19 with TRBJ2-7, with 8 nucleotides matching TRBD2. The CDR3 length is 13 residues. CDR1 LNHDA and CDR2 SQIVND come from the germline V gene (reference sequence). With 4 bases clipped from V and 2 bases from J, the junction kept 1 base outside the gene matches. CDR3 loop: CASSTGLAYEQYF. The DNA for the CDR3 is TGTGCCAGTAGTACGGGACTAGCCTACGAGCAGTACTTC. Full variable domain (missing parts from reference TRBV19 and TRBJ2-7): DGGITQSPKYLFRKEGQNVTLSCEQNLNHDAMYWYRQDPGQGLRLIYYSQIVNDFQKGDIAEGYSVSREKKESFPLTVTSAQKNPTAFYLCASSTGLAYEQYFGPGTRLTVT.

The DNA of the CDR3 is TGCGCCAGCAGCCTCACCTCCGGGGCTTTGGATGAGCAGTTCTTC. Translation gives CASSLTSGALDEQFF. The chain joins TRBV5-1 to TRBJ2-1, with D perhaps being TRBD1 or TRBD2 (5 bases each). Germline values: CDR1 SGHRS, CDR2 YFSETQ. Trimming shortened V by 4 bases and J by 8 bases, and 19 bases separated the two germline ends. The CDR3 contains 15 residues.

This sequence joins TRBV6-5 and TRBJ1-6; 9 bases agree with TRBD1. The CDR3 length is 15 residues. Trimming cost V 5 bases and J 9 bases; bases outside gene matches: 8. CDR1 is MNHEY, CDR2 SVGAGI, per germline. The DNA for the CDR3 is TGTGCCAGCAGTGCGGGACAGGGCTGGTTTTCACCCCTCCACTTT. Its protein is CASSAGQGWFSPLHF.

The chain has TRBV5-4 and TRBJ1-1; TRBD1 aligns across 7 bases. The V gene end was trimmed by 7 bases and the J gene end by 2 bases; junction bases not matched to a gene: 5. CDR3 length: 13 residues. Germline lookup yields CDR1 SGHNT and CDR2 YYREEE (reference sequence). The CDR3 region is CASDGDSNTEAFF. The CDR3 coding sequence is TGTGCCAGCGACGGGGACAGCAACACTGAAGCTTTCTTT.

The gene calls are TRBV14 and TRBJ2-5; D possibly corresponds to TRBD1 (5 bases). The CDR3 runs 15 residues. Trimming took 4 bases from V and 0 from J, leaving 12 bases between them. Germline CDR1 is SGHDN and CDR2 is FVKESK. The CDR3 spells CASSRTDSYQETQYF. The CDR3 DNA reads TGTGCCAGCAGCCGGACCGACAGTTACCAAGAGACCCAGTACTTC.

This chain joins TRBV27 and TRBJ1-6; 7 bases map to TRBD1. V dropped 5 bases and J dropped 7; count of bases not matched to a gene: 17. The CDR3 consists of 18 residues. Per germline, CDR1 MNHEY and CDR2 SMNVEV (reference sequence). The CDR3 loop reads CASSLLSLKGARNSPLHF. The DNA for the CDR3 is TGTGCCAGCAGTCTTTTAAGCTTAAAGGGGGCTCGGAATTCACCCCTCCACTTT.

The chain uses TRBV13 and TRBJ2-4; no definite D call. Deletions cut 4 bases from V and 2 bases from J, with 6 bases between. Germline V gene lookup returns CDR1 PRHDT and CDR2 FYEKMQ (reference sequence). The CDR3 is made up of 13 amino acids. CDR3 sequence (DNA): TGTGCCAGCAGCTCAAGTACCAAAAACATTCAGTACTTC. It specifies CASSSSTKNIQYF.

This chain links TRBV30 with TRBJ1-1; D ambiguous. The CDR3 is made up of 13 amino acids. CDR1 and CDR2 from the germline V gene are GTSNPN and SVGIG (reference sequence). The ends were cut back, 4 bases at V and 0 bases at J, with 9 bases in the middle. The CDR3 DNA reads TGTGCCTGGACAAGCACCATGAACACTGAAGCTTTCTTT. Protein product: CAWTSTMNTEAFF. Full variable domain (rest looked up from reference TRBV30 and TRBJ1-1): SQTIHQWPATLVQPVGSPLSLECTVEGTSNPNLYWYRQAAGRGLQLLFYSVGIGQISSEVPQNLSASRPQDRQFILSSKKLLLSDSGFYLCAWTSTMNTEAFFGQGTRLTVV.

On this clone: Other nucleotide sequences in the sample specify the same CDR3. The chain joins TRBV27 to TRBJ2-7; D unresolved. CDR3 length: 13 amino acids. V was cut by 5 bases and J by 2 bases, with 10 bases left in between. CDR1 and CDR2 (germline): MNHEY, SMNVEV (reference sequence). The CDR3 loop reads CASSPGPAYEQYF. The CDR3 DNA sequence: TGTGCCAGCAGTCCCGGACCTGCCTACGAGCAGTACTTC.

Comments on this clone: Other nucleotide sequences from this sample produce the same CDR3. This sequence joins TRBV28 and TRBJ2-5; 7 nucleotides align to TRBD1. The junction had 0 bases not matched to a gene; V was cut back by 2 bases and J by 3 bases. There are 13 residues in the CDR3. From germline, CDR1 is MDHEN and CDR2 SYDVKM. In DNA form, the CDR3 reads TGTGCCAGCAGTTTACAGGGGGAAGAGACCCAGTACTTC. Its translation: CASSLQGEETQYF.

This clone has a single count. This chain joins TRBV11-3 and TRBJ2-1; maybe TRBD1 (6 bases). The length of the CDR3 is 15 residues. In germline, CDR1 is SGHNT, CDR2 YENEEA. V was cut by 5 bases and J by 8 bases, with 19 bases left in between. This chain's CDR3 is CASSPTGSSGHEQFF. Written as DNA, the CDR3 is TGTGCCAGCAGCCCCACAGGGAGCAGCGGTCATGAGCAGTTCTTC.

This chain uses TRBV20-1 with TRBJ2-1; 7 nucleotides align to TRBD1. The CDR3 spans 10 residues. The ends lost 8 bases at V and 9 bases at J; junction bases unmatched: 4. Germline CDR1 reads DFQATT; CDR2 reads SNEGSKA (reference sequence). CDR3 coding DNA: TGCAGTTTACAGGGGCCTGAGCAGTTCTTC. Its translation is CSLQGPEQFF.